The 24 T cell receptor beta chains listed next were all sequenced from one sample in a study of OX40 agonist ivuxolimab in advanced cancers. Clones were read by immunoSEQ multiplex PCR, and TCRdb kept only the in-frame ones, dropping some. The table has around 53,000 clones, just under 85% seen once. Sequencing used CD4+ or CD8+ T cells sorted from blood, obtained in a trial of the OX40 agonist ivuxolimab. The origin of the receptors is an adult with an advanced solid tumor such as melanoma, head and neck, liver or kidney cancer.

The genes are TRBV4-2 and TRBJ2-2, with 13 positions matching TRBD2. CDR3 length: 17 residues. Germline CDR1 reads LGHNA; CDR2 reads YNFKEQ. The V gene end was trimmed by 4 bases and the J gene end by 2 bases; junction bases not matched to a gene: 4. The CDR3 DNA sequence: TGTGCCAGCAGCCGTAGACTAGCGGGGGGTAACACCGGGGAGCTGTTTTTT. Translating gives CASSRRLAGGNTGELFF.

V is TRBV27 and J is TRBJ1-3, with D hard to call. CDR1 and CDR2 (germline): MNHEY, SMNVEV (reference sequence). The V and J ends lost 5 bases and 1 base respectively, with 12 bases between them. CDR3 length: 15 residues. This CDR3 reads CASSPDRPSGNTIYF. As DNA, the CDR3 is TGTGCCAGCAGTCCAGATCGGCCTTCTGGAAACACCATATATTTT.

This chain connects TRBV2 to TRBJ1-2, with D possibly matching TRBD1 (6 bases). This CDR3 has 13 amino acids. Germline assignment: CDR1 SNHLY and CDR2 FYNNEI. V was trimmed by 5 bases and J by 7 bases, leaving 14 bases between them. DNA of the CDR3: TGTGCCAGCAGTCAATCAACAGGGTTTGGCTACACCTTC. Amino acids: CASSQSTGFGYTF. The complete variable domain, with remaining parts taken from reference TRBV2 and TRBJ1-2, reads EPEVTQTPSHQVTQMGQEVILRCVPISNHLYFYWYRQILGQKVEFLVSFYNNEISEKSEIFDDQFSVERPDGSNFTLKIRSTKLEDSAMYFCASSQSTGFGYTFGSGTRLTVV.

This chain connects TRBV5-6 to TRBJ2-1, with 9 positions matching TRBD2. CDR1 is SGHDT and CDR2 is YYEEEE in the germline V gene. The CDR3 is 15 residues long. V shed 6 bases and J 4 bases; nucleotides not matched to a gene: 8. The CDR3 loop is CASKLPAGGYNEQFF. DNA for the CDR3: TGTGCCAGCAAGCTCCCAGCGGGGGGTTACAATGAGCAGTTCTTC.

V and J are TRBV5-1 and TRBJ2-5; 10 bases align to TRBD2. Looked up from germline, CDR1 is SGHRS and CDR2 is YFSETQ. V lost 4 bases and J lost 6; bases outside the gene matches: 12. The CDR3 is 16 residues long. CDR3: CASSPSGGVQLQTQYF. The CDR3 bases are TGCGCCAGCAGCCCCAGCGGGGGGGTCCAATTACAGACCCAGTACTTC.

This chain connects TRBV6-1 to TRBJ2-5; D is tentatively TRBD1 or TRBD2 (5 bases each). Germline lookup yields CDR1 MNHNS and CDR2 SASEGT. This CDR3 contains 15 residues. V was shortened by 6 bases and J by 7 bases, with 21 bases between the two germline ends. The CDR3 DNA reads as TGTGCCAGCAGAAGCCGGGACGCCCCTTCCGGGACCCAGTACTTC. Protein: CASRSRDAPSGTQYF.

The V and J genes are TRBV19 and TRBJ1-4; D unresolved. The germline V gene encodes CDR1 LNHDA and CDR2 SQIVND (reference sequence). The ends were cut back, 3 bases at V and 9 bases at J, with 14 bases in the middle. The CDR3 runs 14 residues. DNA of the CDR3: TGTGCCAGTAGTATGTCCGGCCTGTATAAAAAACTGTTTTTT. The encoded protein is CASSMSGLYKKLFF.

The J gene is TRBJ1-2, the V gene TRBV29-1; no firm D call. V was pared by 7 bases and J by 14 bases, with 11 bases between. Germline CDR1 is SQVTM and CDR2 is ANQGSEA. The CDR3 is made up of 8 amino acids. The CDR3 DNA follows: TGCAGCGAAACGGCGAAGACCTTC. This codes for CSETAKTF. Combining the CDR3 with reference TRBV29-1 and TRBJ1-2 gives the whole variable domain SAVISQKPSRDICQRGTSLTIQCQVDSQVTMMFWYRQQPGQSLTLIATANQGSEATYESGFVIDKFPISRPNLTFSTLTVSNMSPEDSSIYLCSETAKTFGSGTRLTVV.

This clone showed up just a few times. The chain is built from TRBV11-2 and TRBJ1-2; no reliable D call. V was pared by 1 base and J by 7 bases, with 10 bases between. Germline V gene data show CDR1 as SGHAT and CDR2 as FQNNGV. This CDR3 region has 13 residues. CDR3 DNA: TGTGCCAGCAGCTTAGGAGGGTTTGGTGGCTACACCTTC. Translated, it gives CASSLGGFGGYTF.

Here the CDR3 reads CASSVRGRDQPQHF. The CDR3 nucleotides are TGTGCCAGTAGTGTCCGGGGCCGAGATCAGCCCCAGCATTTT. V gene TRBV19 combines with J gene TRBJ1-5; D perhaps matches TRBD1 (5 bases). Germline CDR1 and CDR2: LNHDA and SQIVND (reference sequence). The V gene lost 5 bases and the J gene lost 5 bases, with 13 bases spanning the gap. The CDR3 loop spans 14 amino acids.

To note about this clone: A junction end diverges from the germline sequence, so it may reflect a read error. V gene TRBV6-5 combines with J gene TRBJ2-1; 9 bases map to TRBD2. Germline CDR1 reads MNHEY; CDR2 reads SVGAGI. This CDR3 has 13 residues. The CDR3 DNA reads TGTGCCAGCATTTCTCCTAGCGGGGCTTCTCCGGTCTTC. It encodes CASISPSGASPVF.

The chain carries TRBV7-2 and TRBJ2-7; 7 positions agree with TRBD2. The V gene's germline CDR1 is SGHTA and CDR2 FQGNSA. Trimming took 4 bases from V and 2 from J; bases not matched to a gene: 5. The CDR3 is 14 amino acids. CDR3 loop: CASSSWAGAYEQYF. The CDR3 nucleotides read TGTGCCAGCAGCTCCTGGGCGGGAGCCTACGAGCAGTACTTC.

This clone was seen a handful of times. In DNA, the CDR3 is TGTGCCAGCAGCTTATCTGGGGCCCAAGAGACCCAGTACTTC. Translated, it gives CASSLSGAQETQYF. V and J are TRBV7-2 and TRBJ2-5, with D maybe TRBD1 (5 bases). CDR3 length: 14 amino acids. Trimming removed 2 bases at V and 1 base at J, with 8 bases between. Germline V gene data show CDR1 as SGHTA and CDR2 as FQGNSA.

This clone was observed a single time. This chain links TRBV5-6 with TRBJ1-2, with a weak D call TRBD1 (6 bases). Germline values: CDR1 SGHDT, CDR2 YYEEEE. The CDR3 is 14 residues long. V lost 6 bases and J lost 7, with 19 bases in between. The CDR3 here is CASTQPGAQVGYTF. CDR3 DNA sequence: TGTGCCAGCACCCAGCCAGGGGCCCAGGTTGGCTACACCTTC.

The gene calls are TRBV11-2 and TRBJ2-3, with D perhaps matching TRBD2 (5 bases). The CDR3 runs to 15 residues. Deletions cut 2 bases from V and 0 bases from J, with 9 bases between. Germline V gene lookup returns CDR1 SGHAT and CDR2 FQNNGV. CDR3 coding DNA: TGTGCCAGCAGCTTACCGCGGGTTAGCACAGATACGCAGTATTTT. Amino acid sequence: CASSLPRVSTDTQYF.

V gene TRBV19 combines with J gene TRBJ2-5; D possibly corresponds to TRBD2 (5 bases). This CDR3 contains 16 residues. Germline V lookup: CDR1 LNHDA, CDR2 SQIVND (reference sequence). The germline V and J ends were trimmed by 0 bases and 4 bases, with 15 bases remaining between them. The CDR3 nucleotides read TGTGCCAGTAGTATAGATAGGCGGGTCGCTCGAGAGACCCAGTACTTC. Its translation is CASSIDRRVARETQYF.

This chain uses TRBV15 with TRBJ2-7; D tentatively reads TRBD1 or TRBD2 (6 bases each). The CDR3 has 15 residues. Germline CDR1 reads LNHNV; CDR2 reads YYDKDF (reference sequence). V dropped 7 bases and J dropped 5 bases, with 21 bases sitting between them. CDR3 region: CATKDGGPSGDEQYF. In DNA form, the CDR3 reads TGTGCCACCAAGGACGGGGGCCCCTCGGGGGACGAGCAGTACTTC. The variable domain in full, with the rest retrieved from reference TRBV15 and TRBJ2-7, is DAMVIQNPRYQVTQFGKPVTLSCSQTLNHNVMYWYQQKSSQAPKLLFHYYDKDFNNEADTPDNFQSRRPNTSFCFLDIRSPGLGDTAMYLCATKDGGPSGDEQYFGPGTRLTVT.

This chain links TRBV11-2 with TRBJ2-5; 7 nucleotides agree with TRBD1. The CDR3 sequence is 14 residues long. V was clipped by 7 bases and J by 2 bases; unmatched bases: 7. The germline gives CDR1 SGHAT, CDR2 FQNNGV. The CDR3 loop is CASNTGTAQETQYF. In DNA, the CDR3 is TGTGCCAGCAACACCGGGACAGCTCAAGAGACCCAGTACTTC. The whole variable domain, filled in from reference TRBV11-2 and TRBJ2-5, reads EAGVAQSPRYKIIEKRQSVAFWCNPISGHATLYWYQQILGQGPKLLIQFQNNGVVDDSQLPKDRFSAERLKGVDSTLKIQPAKLEDSAVYLCASNTGTAQETQYFGPGTRLLVL.

This clone has a single count. V and J are TRBV6-5 and TRBJ2-2; D not certain. The CDR3 loop spans 13 amino acids. V lost 7 bases and J 7 bases, leaving 13 bases between the germline ends. CDR1 is MNHEY and CDR2 is SVGAGI in the germline V gene. The CDR3 DNA reads TGTGCCAGCATCCCAAGTTGGGGCGGGGAGCTGTTTTTT. Its translation: CASIPSWGGELFF.

The chain carries TRBV25-1 and TRBJ2-1; no definite D call. CDR3 length equals 15 residues. CDR1 is MGHDK and CDR2 is SYGVNS in the germline V gene. The V and J ends lost 6 bases and 3 bases respectively, with 15 bases between them. The CDR3, as DNA: TGTGCCAGCAGCGAGGAAGGGAACTACTACAATGAGCAGTTCTTC. Amino acid sequence: CASSEEGNYYNEQFF.

Only one count was recorded for this clone. CDR3 region: CASSYTSGRAGDTQYF. In DNA form, the CDR3 reads TGTGCCAGCAGTTACACTAGCGGGAGGGCAGGGGATACGCAGTATTTT. This chain uses TRBV6-6 with TRBJ2-3; TRBD2 agrees at 13 bases. CDR3 size: 16 residues. V lost 2 bases and J lost 6; bases outside the gene matches: 5. Germline V lookup: CDR1 MNHNY, CDR2 SVGAGI (reference sequence).

The chain uses TRBV6-5 and TRBJ2-7; the match to TRBD2 covers 16 bases. CDR1 is MNHEY, CDR2 SVGAGI, per germline. This CDR3 comprises 14 residues. Trimming took 6 bases from V and 9 from J; bases not matched to a gene: 5. The CDR3 region has the DNA TGTGCCAGCAGACAGGGACTAGCGGGGGGGTTGCAGTACTTC. The encoded protein is CASRQGLAGGLQYF.

V and J are TRBV7-3 and TRBJ2-2, with D unresolved. This CDR3 comprises 13 residues. Trimming removed 5 bases from V and 2 bases from J, with 6 bases in between. Germline CDR1 SGHTA, CDR2 FQGTGA. The CDR3 region has the DNA TGTGCCAGCAGCCTTGATAACACCGGGGAGCTGTTTTTT. Translated, it gives CASSLDNTGELFF. The variable domain in full, completed from reference TRBV7-3 and TRBJ2-2, reads GAGVSQTPSNKVTEKGKYVELRCDPISGHTALYWYRQSLGQGPEFLIYFQGTGAADDSGLPNDRFFAVRPEGSVSTLKIQRTERGDSAVYLCASSLDNTGELFFGEGSRLTVL.

The chain uses TRBV11-3 and TRBJ2-7, with 7 bases fitting TRBD1. CDR3 length: 16 residues. The germline CDR1 and CDR2 sequences are SGHNT and YENEEA. V trimming: 5 bases; J trimming: 6 bases; junction bases outside the gene matches: 16. The CDR3 region has the DNA TGTGCCAGCAGCCCCTCGGGACAGAGTATTTTTTCCGAGCAGTACTTC. It encodes CASSPSGQSIFSEQYF.